This entry lists 16 T cell receptor beta chains sequenced from one sample in a study of radiotherapy plus CTLA-4 blockade in lung cancer. Generated by immunoSEQ multiplex PCR, the TCRdb table keeps only in-frame clones and is missing some. The sample shows 65,000 to 70,000 clones, 79% of them seen only once. Sequencing was performed on peripheral blood, taken from a patient treated with radiotherapy plus ipilimumab. The receptors were sampled from a human donor with non-small cell lung cancer who had a complete response to radiotherapy plus ipilimumab.

The gene calls are TRBV30 and TRBJ2-5; TRBD1 might be the D (8 bases). CDR1 GTSNPN and CDR2 SVGIG come from the germline V gene (reference sequence). The length of the CDR3 is 20 residues. V lost 0 bases and J 1 base, leaving 27 bases between the germline ends. CDR3: CAWSVMGQALGEGSQETQYF. The DNA for the CDR3 is TGTGCCTGGAGTGTAATGGGACAGGCGTTGGGGGAGGGATCCCAAGAGACCCAGTACTTC.

With respect to this clone: The identical CDR3 is also encoded by other nucleotide sequences in the sample. The gene calls are TRBV7-9 and TRBJ1-2; tentative D call: TRBD1 (5 bases). From germline, CDR1 is SEHNR and CDR2 FQNEAQ (reference sequence). The CDR3 sequence is 13 residues long. V was clipped by 1 base and J by 5 bases, with 8 bases between them. In DNA, the CDR3 is TGTGCCAGCAGCTTAGGGCAGGGTTATGGCTACACCTTC. This sequence encodes CASSLGQGYGYTF.

V is TRBV11-3 and J is TRBJ2-1; perhaps TRBD1 as D (5 bases). CDR3 size: 13 residues. Trimming pared 5 bases from V and 5 bases from J, leaving 10 bases between. Germline values: CDR1 SGHNT, CDR2 YENEEA. CDR3 coding DNA: TGTGCCAGCAGCCCCGACAGCAACAATGAGCAGTTCTTC. Its protein product is CASSPDSNNEQFF.

The rearrangement links TRBV19 to TRBJ1-1; 7 bases map to TRBD1. Germline trimming cut 1 base from V and 6 bases from J; bases unmatched to any gene: 17. The CDR3 runs 18 residues. CDR1 and CDR2 from the germline V gene are LNHDA and SQIVND (reference sequence). The CDR3 loop reads CASSIVFKGQGRGPEAFF. In DNA form, the CDR3 reads TGTGCCAGTAGTATAGTTTTTAAGGGGCAAGGAAGGGGGCCTGAAGCTTTCTTT. Full variable domain (rest looked up from reference TRBV19 and TRBJ1-1): DGGITQSPKYLFRKEGQNVTLSCEQNLNHDAMYWYRQDPGQGLRLIYYSQIVNDFQKGDIAEGYSVSREKKESFPLTVTSAQKNPTAFYLCASSIVFKGQGRGPEAFFGQGTRLTVV.

V gene TRBV7-9 combines with J gene TRBJ2-2; 7 bases align to TRBD1. V lost 5 bases and J lost 3; bases outside the gene matches: 6. CDR3 length equals 15 residues. From germline, CDR1 is SEHNR and CDR2 FQNEAQ (reference sequence). The CDR3, as DNA: TGTGCCAGCAGCCAACGGACAGGATACACCGGGGAGCTGTTTTTT. Translation gives CASSQRTGYTGELFF.

V gene TRBV5-8 combines with J gene TRBJ2-1, with 7 bases fitting TRBD1. CDR3 length: 15 residues. Trimming removed 1 base from V and 5 bases from J; junction bases left unmatched: 6. CDR1 SGHTS and CDR2 YDEGEE come from the germline V gene. CDR3 in amino acids: CASSLRQGWDNEQFF. In nucleotides, the CDR3 is TGTGCCAGCAGCTTGAGACAGGGTTGGGACAATGAGCAGTTCTTC.

The chain is built from TRBV7-9 and TRBJ1-6, with 7 bases lining up with TRBD1. The CDR3 has 16 residues. Germline-derived CDR1 and CDR2 are SEHNR and FQNEAQ (reference sequence). J was trimmed by 8 bases and V by 3 bases; bases with no gene match: 10. CDR3 loop: CASSLGGRGSHSPLHF. The CDR3 nucleotides read TGTGCCAGCAGCTTGGGTGGCAGGGGGAGTCATTCACCCCTCCACTTT.

This clone was counted a single time. The chain joins TRBV5-1 to TRBJ2-5, with 9 nucleotides matching TRBD2. Trimming at V came to 0 bases and at J to 5 bases, leaving 5 bases not matched to a gene. The CDR3 extends over 15 amino acids. Germline V gene data show CDR1 as SGHRS and CDR2 as YFSETQ. CDR3 amino acids: CASSLVAGAGETQYF. In DNA form, the CDR3 reads TGCGCCAGCAGCTTGGTAGCGGGGGCGGGTGAGACCCAGTACTTC. Filled out from reference TRBV5-1 and TRBJ2-5, the complete variable domain reads KAGVTQTPRYLIKTRGQQVTLSCSPISGHRSVSWYQQTPGQGLQFLFEYFSETQRNKGNFPGRFSGRQFSNSRSEMNVSTLELGDSALYLCASSLVAGAGETQYFGPGTRLLVL.

The chain carries TRBV7-2 and TRBJ2-2, with 11 bases aligning to TRBD2. Germline V gene lookup returns CDR1 SGHTA and CDR2 FQGNSA. The V segment lost 4 bases and the J segment 2 bases; nucleotides outside the gene matches: 6. The CDR3 runs 17 residues. CDR3 DNA sequence: TGTGCCAGCAGCTCGGCCGGGACTAGCGGTAACACCGGGGAGCTGTTTTTT. Translated, it gives CASSSAGTSGNTGELFF.

The V call is TRBV6-6, the J call TRBJ2-1; TRBD2 matches 13 bases. The CDR3 runs to 16 residues. J was trimmed by 7 bases and V by 2 bases; bases with no gene match: 5. Looked up from germline, CDR1 is MNHNY and CDR2 is SVGAGI (reference sequence). DNA of the CDR3: TGTGCCAGCAGTTACCCGGGACTAGCGGGGAGTAATGAGCAGTTCTTC. This gives the protein CASSYPGLAGSNEQFF.

This clone has just a few counts. The chain links TRBV25-1 to TRBJ2-3; TRBD2 agrees at 12 bases. Per germline, CDR1 MGHDK and CDR2 SYGVNS. V shed 7 bases and J 10 bases; nucleotides not matched to a gene: 12. The CDR3 is made up of 15 amino acids. DNA of the CDR3: TGTGCCAGCACCACACTAGCGGGAGGTTCTGGGGCGCAGTATTTT. Its translation is CASTTLAGGSGAQYF.

The chain employs TRBV6-5 and TRBJ2-1, with a possible D match to TRBD2 (5 bases). CDR1 and CDR2 from the germline V gene are MNHEY and SVGAGI. With 7 bases removed from V and 7 bases from J, the gap between germline ends came to 17 bases. The CDR3 contains 14 residues. The CDR3 DNA reads as TGTGCCAGCACCGACTCCGCCACTAGGAATGAGCAGTTCTTC. This translates into CASTDSATRNEQFF.

The J gene is TRBJ1-1, the V gene TRBV28; no reliable D call. Between the trimmed V and J ends, which lost 5 bases and 5 bases, there was a span of 15 bases. The germline V gene has CDR1 MDHEN and CDR2 SYDVKM. The CDR3 sequence is 14 residues long. The CDR3 coding sequence is TGTGCCAGCAGTCCTCACCAAGTGGGGACTGAAGCTTTCTTT. It codes for CASSPHQVGTEAFF.

The chain uses TRBV7-2 and TRBJ1-2; TRBD1 matches at 8 bases. V was clipped by 2 bases and J by 5 bases; unmatched bases: 10. The CDR3 runs to 16 residues. The germline V gene encodes CDR1 SGHTA and CDR2 FQGNSA. The CDR3: CASSLFLGQGGYGYTF. Here the CDR3 DNA reads TGTGCCAGCAGCTTATTCTTAGGACAGGGCGGATATGGCTACACCTTC.

This chain links TRBV11-3 with TRBJ2-2; 11 bases line up with TRBD2. V gave up 7 bases and J gave up 1 base; unmatched junction bases: 17. Germline values: CDR1 SGHNT, CDR2 YENEEA. CDR3 length: 20 residues. This CDR3 reads CASTLRGTSGLKGNTGELFF. CDR3 nucleotide sequence: TGTGCCAGCACCCTCCGGGGGACTAGCGGTCTAAAGGGGAACACCGGGGAGCTGTTTTTT.

This clone has only a few counts. The chain combines TRBV10-3 with TRBJ2-2; D is undetermined. V was trimmed by 6 bases and J by 4 bases, leaving 27 bases between them. Germline values: CDR1 ENHRY, CDR2 SYGVKD. The CDR3 has 19 residues. The CDR3 DNA reads TGTGCCATCAGGGCTGGGTTTAACGCTAATTGGAAATCCACCGGGGAGCTGTTTTTT. This encodes CAIRAGFNANWKSTGELFF.